This T cell receptor (beta chain) was found in a study of T cell responses to AZD1222 COVID-19 vaccine. Sequencing was performed with immunoSEQ multiplex PCR; in TCRdb, only in-frame clones are kept and a portion is missing. This sample has some 100,000 clones, with 90% to 95% found just once. The germline V and J ends were trimmed by 5 bases and 7 bases, with 17 bases remaining between them. From germline, CDR1 is SEHNR and CDR2 FQNEAQ (reference sequence). There are 14 residues in the CDR3. General study results and limits: All repertoire sampling was performed exclusively after the peak T cell response. CD4 TCRs associated with vaccination spanned spike, dominating at 160-218 and 743-854. Possibly, clonal diversity was underestimated; donors were largely white British and included more females.

Comments on this clone: Its antigen is unknown.

The starting material was peripheral blood, obtained on day 0 of AZD1222 vaccination. The J gene is TRBJ1-2, the V gene TRBV7-9; the D is unclear. The TCR sequence derives from an adult in good health. The CDR3 nucleotides are TGTGCCAGCAGCCCTGGGGTGGTGGGTCTTGGCTACACCTTC. Encoded protein: CASSPGVVGLGYTF.